This TCR beta chain was recorded in a study of T cell responses to AZD1222 COVID-19 vaccine. Trimming took off 4 bases at V and 1 base at J, with 14 bases between the two ends. Germline CDR1 and CDR2: SGHDT and YYEEEE. This CDR3 is built from 15 residues. Only in-frame clones appear in the TCRdb table, and some are missing; sequencing was by immunoSEQ multiplex PCR. Of approximately 90,000 clones in the sample, roughly 91% were seen once. The J gene is TRBJ1-2, the V gene TRBV5-6; D might be TRBD1 (5 bases). Sequencing used peripheral blood, obtained on day 0 of AZD1222 vaccination. The sequence was collected from an adult in good health. The CDR3 region has the DNA TGTGCCAGCAGCCGAAGGGACGTAGTTAACTATGGCTACACCTTC. Its protein is CASSRRDVVNYGYTF.